The 20 T cell receptor beta chains below come from one sample, sequenced in a study of T cells in Graves' hyperthyroidism and ophthalmopathy (dated by TCRdb to between 2019 and 2020). The library was produced with multiplex PCR. Sequencing instrument: Illumina HiSeq 2000. Amplification of TCR beta CDR3 regions was carried out from RNA transcripts. For the first round of RT-PCR on the TCR CDR3, the HTBI primer set was used together with the Qiagen OneStep RT-PCR kit. Starting from the raw public reads, TCRdb applied fastp trimming at Q25, assembled clones with MiXCR and retained in-frame beta chains. One record per CDR3 amino acid sequence lists the most common genes and DNA. The sample contains approximately 360,000 distinct CDR3 sequences, more than 15% of them found a single time. About 27% of the sample is in the top ten clones. The specimen sequenced was blood. These receptors were obtained from a young woman with Graves' hyperthyroidism that later progressed to Graves' ophthalmopathy.

This clonotype was observed many times. The chain joins TRBV20-1 to TRBJ2-5, with 9 bases fitting TRBD2. Losses at the gene ends were 1 base for V and 4 bases for J; bases not matched to a gene: 4. The CDR3 runs to 14 residues. Germline V gene lookup returns CDR1 DFQATT and CDR2 SNEGSKA (reference sequence). The DNA of the CDR3 is TGCAGTGCTAGAGGCAGCGGGAGGACAGAGACCCAGTACTTC. Translating it yields CSARGSGRTETQYF.

This clonotype was seen ten or more times. This chain joins TRBV6-2 or TRBV6-3 and TRBJ2-5, with D perhaps matching TRBD2 (6 bases). CDR1 is MNHEY, CDR2 SVGEGT, per germline. Trimming removed 5 bases from V and 5 bases from J, with 12 bases in between. This CDR3 is built from 13 residues. In DNA form, the CDR3 reads TGTGCCAGCAGTCAACCGGCGGGGGAGACCCAGTACTTC. It yields the protein CASSQPAGETQYF.

The chain couples TRBV12-3 or TRBV12-4 to TRBJ2-1, with D perhaps matching TRBD2 (6 bases). This CDR3 has 13 residues. Trimming took off 4 bases at V and 6 bases at J, with 10 bases between the two ends. This CDR3 is CASSYRGANEQFF. CDR3 bases: TGTGCCAGCAGTTACCGCGGGGCCAATGAGCAGTTCTTC.

The sample holds many counts of this clonotype. The chain carries TRBV11-3 and TRBJ2-2; TRBD1 aligns across 8 bases. CDR1 is SGHNT, CDR2 YENEEA, per germline. V lost 5 bases and J lost 6; bases outside the gene matches: 5. This CDR3 spans 14 amino acids. CDR3 in amino acids: CASSKYRGSGELFF. The CDR3 bases are TGTGCCAGCAGCAAGTACAGGGGGTCCGGGGAGCTGTTTTTT.

This clonotype has at least ten counts. This sequence joins TRBV11-2 and TRBJ2-7; D might be TRBD1 (6 bases). The CDR3 loop spans 16 amino acids. CDR1 is SGHAT and CDR2 is FQNNGV in the germline V gene. Trimming took off 1 base at V and 1 base at J, with 14 bases between the two ends. The CDR3 region has the DNA TGTGCCAGCAGCTTAGGCCGACAGGTCCCTTCCTACGAGCAGTACTTC. It yields the protein CASSLGRQVPSYEQYF.

There are a few counts of this clonotype. The chain carries TRBV7-2 and TRBJ2-6; D gene unclear. The CDR3 sequence is 17 residues long. Trimming left V 1 base short and J 0 bases short, with 10 bases between. Germline V CDR1 and CDR2: SGHTA, FQGNSA. The CDR3 region is CASSLDAIYSGANVLTF. The CDR3 nucleotides are TGTGCCAGCAGCTTAGACGCCATATACTCTGGGGCCAACGTCCTGACTTTC.

This clonotype was seen ten or more times. J is TRBJ1-1 and V is TRBV2; D call uncertain. Trimming pared 5 bases from V and 4 bases from J, leaving 8 bases between. The germline V gene encodes CDR1 SNHLY and CDR2 FYNNEI. This CDR3 is built from 12 residues. CDR3 loop: CASSRFATEAFF. The CDR3 DNA follows: TGTGCCAGCAGTCGTTTTGCCACTGAAGCTTTCTTT.

This clonotype was found a few times. J is TRBJ1-5 and V is TRBV28; maybe TRBD1 (5 bases). The CDR3 length is 13 residues. Germline V gene data show CDR1 as MDHEN and CDR2 as SYDVKM. Between the trimmed V and J ends, which lost 6 bases and 2 bases, there was a span of 8 bases. CDR3 residues: CASRLQGNQPQHF. The CDR3 coding sequence is TGTGCCAGCAGGTTACAGGGCAATCAGCCCCAGCATTTT.

The chain combines TRBV4-3 with TRBJ1-6; D gene uncertain. V dropped 0 bases and J dropped 0 bases, with 12 bases sitting between them. Germline lookup yields CDR1 LGHNA and CDR2 YSLEER. The CDR3 covers 18 residues. The CDR3 protein is CASSQDIGKSSYNSPLHF. The DNA of the CDR3 is TGCGCCAGCAGCCAAGATATTGGCAAGAGCTCCTATAATTCACCCCTCCACTTT.

The table lists this clonotype with many counts. This chain uses TRBV20-1 with TRBJ2-7, with a weak D call TRBD2 (6 bases). Trimming cost V 0 bases and J 1 base, with 16 bases left between them. This CDR3 is 16 amino acids long. Per germline, CDR1 DFQATT and CDR2 SNEGSKA (reference sequence). The DNA of the CDR3 is TGCAGTGCTAGAGATCGGGAATTAGCGGCATCCTACGAGCAGTACTTC. Its translation is CSARDRELAASYEQYF.

This clonotype has a count of ten or more. This sequence joins TRBV27 and TRBJ2-7, with 7 bases that match TRBD2. The ends lost 7 bases at V and 7 bases at J; junction bases unmatched: 13. The CDR3 extends over 14 amino acids. CDR1 is MNHEY and CDR2 is SMNVEV in the germline V gene (reference sequence). The DNA for the CDR3 is TGTGCCAGCACCCAGTGGGCGGGGCGGGGGGAGCAGTACTTC. Residues: CASTQWAGRGEQYF.

This clonotype appeared many times. The V call is TRBV20-1, the J call TRBJ2-3; possibly TRBD1 for D (6 bases). Germline V gene lookup returns CDR1 DFQATT and CDR2 SNEGSKA (reference sequence). This CDR3 spans 14 amino acids. Trimming pared 6 bases from V and 4 bases from J, leaving 17 bases between. CDR3 nucleotide sequence: TGCAGTGCCCCTCCGGACACAGGGCCAGATACGCAGTATTTT. Amino acid sequence: CSAPPDTGPDTQYF.

This clonotype was counted ten times or more. The chain uses TRBV7-9 and TRBJ2-7; unclear D gene. This CDR3 has 13 amino acids. The germline V gene encodes CDR1 SEHNR and CDR2 FQNEAQ (reference sequence). V dropped 1 base and J dropped 8 bases, with 12 bases sitting between them. This chain's CDR3 is CASSLGPEGKQYF. CDR3 sequence (DNA): TGTGCCAGCAGCTTAGGGCCGGAAGGGAAGCAGTACTTC. Full variable domain (missing parts from reference TRBV7-9 and TRBJ2-7): DTGVSQNPRHKITKRGQNVTFRCDPISEHNRLYWYRQTLGQGPEFLTYFQNEAQLEKSRLLSDRFSAERPKGSFSTLEIQRTEQGDSAMYLCASSLGPEGKQYFGPGTRLTVT.

The chain carries TRBV5-8 and TRBJ1-5; 7 positions agree with TRBD1. V lost 3 bases and J lost 2; bases outside the gene matches: 8. The CDR3 consists of 16 residues. The germline V gene encodes CDR1 SGHTS and CDR2 YDEGEE. The CDR3 DNA follows: TGTGCCAGCAGCTACAGGGGCGGTTATGGCAATCAGCCCCAGCATTTT. As protein: CASSYRGGYGNQPQHF.

This clonotype was counted ten times or more. The chain recombines TRBV15 with TRBJ1-1; D not certain. V lost 9 bases, J lost 5 bases, and 16 bases lay in between. Germline CDR1 reads LNHNV; CDR2 reads YYDKDF (reference sequence). CDR3 length: 13 residues. The CDR3 DNA sequence: TGTGCCACAAATAGAGGAGGGAATACTGAAGCTTTCTTT. This gives the protein CATNRGGNTEAFF. Based on the CDR3 plus reference TRBV15 and TRBJ1-1, the full variable domain is DAMVIQNPRYQVTQFGKPVTLSCSQTLNHNVMYWYQQKSSQAPKLLFHYYDKDFNNEADTPDNFQSRRPNTSFCFLDIRSPGLGDTAMYLCATNRGGNTEAFFGQGTRLTVV.

This clonotype was seen a handful of times. The rearrangement uses TRBV20-1 and TRBJ2-7; D is undetermined. The CDR3 extends over 15 amino acids. The V gene lost 0 bases and the J gene lost 0 bases, with 12 bases spanning the gap. Germline values: CDR1 DFQATT, CDR2 SNEGSKA (reference sequence). The CDR3 protein is CSARDLKGSSYEQYF. The CDR3 nucleotides read TGCAGTGCTAGAGATCTGAAAGGAAGCTCCTACGAGCAGTACTTC.

Turning to this clonotype: At one boundary the junction diverges from the germline segment, which might be a read error. The chain recombines TRBV20-1 with TRBJ2-5; 10 bases fit TRBD2. CDR1 and CDR2 from the germline V gene are DFQATT and SNEGSKA (reference sequence). The CDR3 loop spans 15 amino acids. The CDR3 spells CSANPLAGVGETRYF. CDR3 bases: TGCAGTGCTAACCCCCTAGCGGGAGTGGGGGAGACCCGGTACTTC.

Details on this clonotype: This may be a read error: a much more frequent sequence differs by one nucleotide. Because the CDR3 is missing its conserved closing phenylalanine or tryptophan, this is likely a read error. The chain is built from TRBV20-1 and TRBJ1-1; D gene uncertain. Trimming cost V 6 bases and J 3 bases, with 17 bases left between them. CDR1 is DFQATT and CDR2 is SNEGSKA in the germline V gene (reference sequence). The CDR3 sequence is 14 residues long. The CDR3, as DNA: TGCAGTGCGGCGACCTTAATGAAGGACACTGAAGCTTTCCTT. This gives the protein CSAATLMKDTEAFL.

The rearrangement joins TRBV6-1 to TRBJ2-7; 9 bases fit TRBD2. The germline CDR1 and CDR2 sequences are MNHNS and SASEGT. Trimming removed 7 bases from V and 2 bases from J; junction bases left unmatched: 12. The CDR3 runs to 16 residues. The CDR3 coding sequence is TGTGCCAGCATCTTACCTCTTGCGGGAGGGACCTACGAGCAGTACTTC. This codes for CASILPLAGGTYEQYF.

At least ten counts were recorded for this clonotype. This chain uses TRBV15 with TRBJ1-1; TRBD1 is a possible D gene (5 bases). Trimming cost V 4 bases and J 0 bases, with 9 bases left between them. Germline CDR1 LNHNV, CDR2 YYDKDF (reference sequence). This CDR3 region has 14 residues. The CDR3 DNA reads as TGTGCCACCAGCATGGACATACTGAACACTGAAGCTTTCTTT. It is translated as CATSMDILNTEAFF.